The entry below describes one T cell receptor (beta chain). Its specific antigen is unknown. The input lacks base qualities; no much larger clone sits a single base away. The same CDR3 is also encoded by other DNA sequences in this sample. For sequencing of the TCRbeta CDR3 region, genomic DNA was extracted from the sorted cells. The immunoSEQ Assay was used to sequence the TCRbeta CDR3 regions. In TCRdb, the immuneACCESS table is reduced to in-frame sequences with V and J assigned. These tables do not hold every clone; where another copy was compared, an unresolved V gene accounts for under half, and the others remain unexplained. The sample yields more than 55,000 clones; roughly 89% were counted once. Over 0.65% of the sample lies in the top ten. Patients with a history of autoimmune disease or receiving systemic immunosuppression were excluded from the trial. Peripheral blood for TCR sequencing was drawn from every dose cohort at baseline, at cycle 4 day 1 and at cycle 7 day 1. The samples were drawn from a first-in-human, open-label, multicenter phase I dose-escalation trial of ivuxolimab. Adults with locally advanced or metastatic melanoma, renal cell carcinoma, hepatocellular carcinoma or head and neck squamous cell carcinoma were enrolled in the trial. Before TCR sequencing, CD4+ and CD8+ T cells were separately sorted from peripheral blood.

According to the germline V gene, CDR1 reads SGHRS and CDR2 reads YFSETQ. Trimming takes 2 bases from V and 2 bases from J, and the germline ends sit 1 base apart. The CDR3 goes from the cysteine to the phenylalanine over 11 residues. Only the CDR3 part of the read is kept: 33 bases, read in frame from the first base. These data originate in a study of OX40 agonist ivuxolimab in advanced cancers. Regarding the complete study: Ivuxolimab was a fully human IgG2 agonistic monoclonal antibody targeting the costimulatory receptor OX40 (CD134). The monotherapy dose-escalation portion (N of about 49 patients) of the phase I ivuxolimab trial is reported in the paper. Partial responses occurred in three dose-escalation patients: two with cutaneous melanoma and one with hepatocellular carcinoma. A male proportion of around 83% and a mean age of around 60 years, ranging from 23 to 79, were recorded for the dose-escalation cohort. Peripheral TCRbeta sequencing aimed to test whether ivuxolimab altered TCR sequence diversity and caused clonal T-cell expansion. Intravenous ivuxolimab was administered to patients every 2 weeks at six dose levels: 0.01, 0.1, 0.3, 1.5, 3 and 10 mg/kg. Among the approximately 50 dose-escalation patients, some 20 had hepatocellular carcinoma, around 15 melanoma, 9 renal cell carcinoma and 9 head and neck cancer. Prior anti-PD-1, anti-PD-L1 or anti-CTLA-4 therapy was permitted, and checkpoint inhibitors had been received by around 40% of dose-escalation patients. Results the study describes overall, beyond this receptor: The antigen specificity of the clonally expanded peripheral T cells was not determined. After ivuxolimab, CD8+ T cells had more expanded clones than CD4+ T cells on average. In the 0.1-3.0 mg/kg groups, partial responders were among the patients with the lowest normalized peripheral clonal expansion, particularly in CD8+ T cells. Low levels of normalized T-cell clonal expansion were also seen in some patients who did not respond. At doses from 0.1 to 3.0 mg/kg, clonal expansion was seen in both CD4+ and CD8+ blood T cells between baseline and week 6.

Specimen: CD4+ or CD8+ T cells sorted from blood, collected in a trial of the OX40 agonist ivuxolimab. The sequence derives from an adult with an advanced solid tumor such as melanoma, head and neck, liver or kidney cancer. This chain joins TRBV5-1 to TRBJ2-5, with the identity of the D gene unclear. The sequenced DNA is TGCGCCAGCAGCTTACAAGAGACCCAGTACTTC. It codes for CASSLQETQYF.